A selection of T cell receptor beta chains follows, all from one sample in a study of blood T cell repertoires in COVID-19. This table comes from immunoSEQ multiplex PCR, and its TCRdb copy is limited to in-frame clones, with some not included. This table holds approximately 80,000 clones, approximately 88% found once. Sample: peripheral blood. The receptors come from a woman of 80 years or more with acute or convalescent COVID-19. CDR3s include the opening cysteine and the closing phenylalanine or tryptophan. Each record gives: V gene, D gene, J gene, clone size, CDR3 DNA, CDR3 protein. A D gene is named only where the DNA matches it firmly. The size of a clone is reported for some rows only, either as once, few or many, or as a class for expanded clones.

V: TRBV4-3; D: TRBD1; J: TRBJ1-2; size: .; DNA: TGCGCCAGCAGCCACATCACAGGGGGCGCGAACTATGGCTACACCTTC; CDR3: CASSHITGGANYGYTF
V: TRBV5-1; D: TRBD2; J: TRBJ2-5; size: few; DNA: TGCGCCAGCAGCGTAACTAGCGGGGGCCCTCCTCGACAAGAGACCCAGTACTTC; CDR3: CASSVTSGGPPRQETQYF
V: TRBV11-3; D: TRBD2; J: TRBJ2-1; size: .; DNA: TGTGCCAGCAGCTTAGATCTGAGTACTAGCGGGGGGGCGAGGAATGAGCAGTTCTTC; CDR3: CASSLDLSTSGGARNEQFF
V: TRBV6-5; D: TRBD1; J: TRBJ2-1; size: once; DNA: TGTGCCAGTCCCCGGGACAGCCTCATCCATGAGCAGTTCTTC; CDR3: CASPRDSLIHEQFF
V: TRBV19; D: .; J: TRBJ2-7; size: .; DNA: TGTGCCAGTAGTCCGGCAGGGGCTCCCTCAATGAAGCAGTACTTC; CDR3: CASSPAGAPSMKQYF
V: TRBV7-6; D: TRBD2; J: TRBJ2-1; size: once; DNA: TGTGCCAGCAGCTTACCTCCGGGACTAGCGAACAATGAGCAGTTCTTC; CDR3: CASSLPPGLANNEQFF
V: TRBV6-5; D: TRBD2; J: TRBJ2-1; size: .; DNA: TGTGCCAGCAGTCCCGGACTAGCCCCTTACAATGAGCAGTTCTTC; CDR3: CASSPGLAPYNEQFF
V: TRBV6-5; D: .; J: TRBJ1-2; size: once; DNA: TGTGCCAGCGGGGGTCGGGGGGACAACTATGGCTACACCTTC; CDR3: CASGGRGDNYGYTF
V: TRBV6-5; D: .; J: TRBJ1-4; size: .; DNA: TGTGCCAGCCTTACACCTAATGAAAAACTGTTTTTT; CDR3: CASLTPNEKLFF
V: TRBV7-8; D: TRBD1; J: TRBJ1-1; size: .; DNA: TGTGCCAGCAGCTTGGGACAGGGGGAGAACACTGAAGCTTTCTTT; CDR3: CASSLGQGENTEAFF
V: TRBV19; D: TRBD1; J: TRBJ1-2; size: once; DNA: TGTGCCACTCAGGACAGGGAGGGCTACACCTTC; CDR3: CATQDREGYTF
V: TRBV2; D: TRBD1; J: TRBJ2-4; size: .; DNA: TGTGCCAGCAGTGGTGACAGGGGTTTAGCCAAAAACATTCAGTACTTC; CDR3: CASSGDRGLAKNIQYF
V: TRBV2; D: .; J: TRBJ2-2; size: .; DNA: TGTGCCAGCAGTGTAGGCGGGGCCACCGGGGAGCTGTTTTTT; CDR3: CASSVGGATGELFF
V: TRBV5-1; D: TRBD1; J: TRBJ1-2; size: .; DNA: TGCGCCAGCAGCCGCGGGACAGGGCCCAACTATGGCTACACCTTC; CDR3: CASSRGTGPNYGYTF
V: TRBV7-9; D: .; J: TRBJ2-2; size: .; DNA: TGTGCCAGCAGCTTAGTATCCCAGGGAAGGGTCACCGGGGAGCTGTTTTTT; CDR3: CASSLVSQGRVTGELFF
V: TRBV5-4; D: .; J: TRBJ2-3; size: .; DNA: TGTGCCAGCAGCTTAAGGCGCCCGGGACTGGGAGATACGCAGTATTTT; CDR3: CASSLRRPGLGDTQYF
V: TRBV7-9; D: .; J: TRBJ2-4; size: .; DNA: TGTGCCAGCAGCTTAGCACAGCTAGCCAAAAACATTCAGTACTTC; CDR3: CASSLAQLAKNIQYF
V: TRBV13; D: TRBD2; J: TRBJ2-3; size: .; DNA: TGTGCCAGCAGCACCGGGACTAGCGGGTCAGATACGCAGTATTTT; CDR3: CASSTGTSGSDTQYF
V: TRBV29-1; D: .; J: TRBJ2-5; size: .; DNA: TGCAGCGTTGAACTTCCCGCAGTCCAAGAGACCCAGTACTTC; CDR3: CSVELPAVQETQYF
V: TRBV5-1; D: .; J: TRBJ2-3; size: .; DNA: TGCGCCAGCAGCTTGGCTCCGGCAGATACGCAGTATTTT; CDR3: CASSLAPADTQYF
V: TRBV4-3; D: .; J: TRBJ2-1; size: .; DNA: TGCGCCAGCAGCCAAGAGGAGGGGAATGAGCAGTTCTTC; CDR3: CASSQEEGNEQFF
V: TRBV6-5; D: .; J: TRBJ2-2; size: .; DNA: TGTGCCAGCGACAGGAACACCGGGGAGCTGTTTTTT; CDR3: CASDRNTGELFF
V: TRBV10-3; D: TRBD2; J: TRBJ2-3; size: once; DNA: TGTGCCATCAAACTTAGCGGGAGTAGCACAGATACGCAGTATTTT; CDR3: CAIKLSGSSTDTQYF
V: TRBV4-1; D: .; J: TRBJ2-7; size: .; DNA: TGCGCCAGCAGCCAACAGGACAGTGGTTCCTACGAGCAGTACTTC; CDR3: CASSQQDSGSYEQYF
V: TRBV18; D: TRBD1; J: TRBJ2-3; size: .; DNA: TGTGCCAGCTCACCAACAGGGGCCACAGATACGCAGTATTTT; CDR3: CASSPTGATDTQYF
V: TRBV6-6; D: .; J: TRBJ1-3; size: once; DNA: TGTGCCAGCAGTTCGCAGGGGTCTGGAAACACCATATATTTT; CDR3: CASSSQGSGNTIYF
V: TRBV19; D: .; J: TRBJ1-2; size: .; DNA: TGTGCCAGTAGTAGACAGGACAACGTGCGTGGCTACACCTTC; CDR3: CASSRQDNVRGYTF
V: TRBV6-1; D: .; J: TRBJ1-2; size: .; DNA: TGTGCCAGCAGTGAAACAGGGCGGACATGGCACTATGGCTACACCTTC; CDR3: CASSETGRTWHYGYTF
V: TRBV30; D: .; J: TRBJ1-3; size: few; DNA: TGTGCCTGGAGTGCAGTGGCCCATGGAAACACCATATATTTT; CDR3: CAWSAVAHGNTIYF
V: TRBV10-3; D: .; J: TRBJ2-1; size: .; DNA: TGTGCCATCAGTCAACAGGGTAATGAGCAGTTCTTC; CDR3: CAISQQGNEQFF
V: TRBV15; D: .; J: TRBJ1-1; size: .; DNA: TGTGCCACCAGCAGAGATAGGGGGATAGAGAACACTGAAGCTTTCTTT; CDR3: CATSRDRGIENTEAFF
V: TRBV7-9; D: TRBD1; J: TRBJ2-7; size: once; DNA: TGTGCCAGCAGCCCTAAGGCGACAGGGGTTGGGGAGCAGTACTTC; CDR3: CASSPKATGVGEQYF
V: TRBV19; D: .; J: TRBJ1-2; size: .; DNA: TGTGCCAGTAGTATAGGTAAAACAATAAACTATGGCTACACCTTC; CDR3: CASSIGKTINYGYTF
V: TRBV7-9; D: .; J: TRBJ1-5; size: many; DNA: TGTGCCAGCAGCAATGACCCACAAAACAGACGAAATCAGCCCCAGCATTTT; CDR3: CASSNDPQNRRNQPQHF
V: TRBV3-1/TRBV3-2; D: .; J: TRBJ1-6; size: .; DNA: TGTGCCAGCAGCCATATACCGGGACAAGATAATTCACCCCTCCACTTT; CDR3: CASSHIPGQDNSPLHF
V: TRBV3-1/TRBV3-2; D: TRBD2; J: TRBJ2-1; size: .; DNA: TGTGCCAGCAGCCCCCTAGTCAGCGGGAGTGCAGATGAGCAGTTCTTC; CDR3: CASSPLVSGSADEQFF
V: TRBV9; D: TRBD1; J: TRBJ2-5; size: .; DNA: TGTGCCAGCAGCACAGGGGATCAAGAGACCCAGTACTTC; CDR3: CASSTGDQETQYF
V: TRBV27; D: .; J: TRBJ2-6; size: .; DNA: TGTGCCAGTAAGCTGGCTGGGGCCAACGTCCTGACTTTC; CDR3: CASKLAGANVLTF
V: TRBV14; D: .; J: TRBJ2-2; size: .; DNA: TGTGCCAGCAGCCAGGGCACGGTGAACACCGGGGAGCTGTTTTTT; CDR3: CASSQGTVNTGELFF
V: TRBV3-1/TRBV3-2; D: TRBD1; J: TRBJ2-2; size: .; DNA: TGTGCCAGCAGCCCCAGGGACAGGAGGACCGGGGAGCTGTTTTTT; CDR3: CASSPRDRRTGELFF
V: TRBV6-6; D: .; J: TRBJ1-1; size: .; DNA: TGTGCCAGCAGTATACAACAGAACACTGAAGCTTTCTTT; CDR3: CASSIQQNTEAFF
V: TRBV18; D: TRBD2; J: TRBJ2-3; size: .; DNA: TGTGCCAGCTCACCACCTAGCGGGACCCTCACAGATACGCAGTATTTT; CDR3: CASSPPSGTLTDTQYF
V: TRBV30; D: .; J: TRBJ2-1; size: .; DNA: TGTGCCTGGAGACAACCGCGGAATGAGCAGTTCTTC; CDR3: CAWRQPRNEQFF
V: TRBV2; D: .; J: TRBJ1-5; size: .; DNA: TGTGCCAGCAGCCTCACAGATTATAGCAATCAGCCCCAGCATTTT; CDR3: CASSLTDYSNQPQHF
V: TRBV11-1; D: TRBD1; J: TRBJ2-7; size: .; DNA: TGTGCCAGCAGCTTTAGGGGACAGCTATACGAGCAGTACTTC; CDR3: CASSFRGQLYEQYF
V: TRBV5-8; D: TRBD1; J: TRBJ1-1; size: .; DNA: TGTGCCAGCAGGCAAGGAACAGGGGATCTGATCCGGCTTTTCTTT; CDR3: CASRQGTGDLIRLFF
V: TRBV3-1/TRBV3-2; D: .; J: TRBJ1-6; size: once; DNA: TGTGCCAGCAGCCAAGGTCAGACACCCCTCCACTTT; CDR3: CASSQGQTPLHF
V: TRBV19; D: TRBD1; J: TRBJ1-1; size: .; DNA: TGTGCCAGTAGTCTTTTCGGGACAGGGAATACTGAAGCTTTCTTT; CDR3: CASSLFGTGNTEAFF
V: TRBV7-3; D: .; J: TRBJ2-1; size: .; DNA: TGTGCCAGCAGCTTAGGGGGTAGGGACTGGGGTGGAGAGGAGCAGTTCTTC; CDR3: CASSLGGRDWGGEEQFF
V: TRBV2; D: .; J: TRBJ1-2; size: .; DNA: TGTGCCAGCAGTGGATCCCTTACAGGCTACACCTTC; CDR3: CASSGSLTGYTF
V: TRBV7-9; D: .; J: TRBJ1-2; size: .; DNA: TGTGCCAGCAGCTTAGAAGGGTTGACAGGTCGCAAGGATGGCTACACCTTC; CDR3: CASSLEGLTGRKDGYTF
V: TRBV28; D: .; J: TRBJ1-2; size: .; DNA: TGTGCCAGCAGTTTATTTCGGGGGGGCCCTTATGGCTACACCTTC; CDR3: CASSLFRGGPYGYTF
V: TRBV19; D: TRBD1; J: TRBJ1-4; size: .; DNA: TGTGCCAGTAGCCTGGGACAGGGAAATGAAAAACTGTTTTTT; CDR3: CASSLGQGNEKLFF
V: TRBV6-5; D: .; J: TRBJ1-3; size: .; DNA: TGTGCCAGCAGTTACGTTCAGGGTGGAAACACCATATATTTT; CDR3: CASSYVQGGNTIYF
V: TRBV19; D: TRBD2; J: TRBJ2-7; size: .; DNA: TGTGCCAGTACAGGACCCGTAAGCGGGAGGGCCTACGAGCAGTACTTC; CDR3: CASTGPVSGRAYEQYF